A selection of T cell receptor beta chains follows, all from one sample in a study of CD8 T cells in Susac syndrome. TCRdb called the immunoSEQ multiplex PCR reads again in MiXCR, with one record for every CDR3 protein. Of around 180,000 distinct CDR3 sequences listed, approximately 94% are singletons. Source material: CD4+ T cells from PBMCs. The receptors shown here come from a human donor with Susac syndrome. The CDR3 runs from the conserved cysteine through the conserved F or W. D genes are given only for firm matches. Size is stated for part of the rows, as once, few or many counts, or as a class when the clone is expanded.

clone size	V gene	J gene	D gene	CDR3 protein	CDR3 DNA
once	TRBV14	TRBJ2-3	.	CASGGVTQYF	TGTGCCAGCGGGGGAGTTACGCAGTATTTT
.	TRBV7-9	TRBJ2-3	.	CASSAIEDTQYF	TGTGCCAGCAGCGCTATTGAAGATACGCAGTATTTT
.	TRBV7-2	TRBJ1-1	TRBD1	CASSPRGGGTVNTEAFF	TGTGCCAGCAGCCCCCGGGGGGGCGGGACAGTGAACACTGAAGCTTTCTTT
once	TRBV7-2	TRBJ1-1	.	CASSFPDRRNTEAFF	TGTGCCAGCAGCTTCCCTGACAGGAGGAACACTGAAGCTTTCTTT
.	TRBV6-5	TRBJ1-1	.	CASSKQGRDTEAFF	TGTGCCAGCAGTAAACAGGGAAGGGACACTGAAGCTTTCTTT
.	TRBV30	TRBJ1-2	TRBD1	CAWSSRDRVGGYTF	TGTGCCTGGAGTTCCCGGGACAGGGTCGGCGGCTACACCTTC
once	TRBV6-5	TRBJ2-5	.	CASSYLGGETQYF	TGTGCCAGCAGTTACCTTGGGGGAGAGACCCAGTACTTC
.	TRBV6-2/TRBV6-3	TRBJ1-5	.	CASSHRDKYYSNQPQHF	TGTGCCAGCAGCCATCGGGACAAGTATTATAGCAATCAGCCCCAGCATTTT
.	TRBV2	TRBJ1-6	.	CASSEVGSYSPLHF	TGTGCCAGCAGTGAAGTGGGCAGCTATTCACCCCTCCACTTT
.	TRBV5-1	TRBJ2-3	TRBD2	CASSFSAGGTDTQYF	TGCGCCAGCAGCTTTTCAGCGGGGGGGACAGATACGCAGTATTTT
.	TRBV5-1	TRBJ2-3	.	CASSFSAPDTQYF	TGCGCCAGCAGCTTTAGTGCCCCAGATACGCAGTATTTT
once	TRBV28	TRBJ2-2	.	CASSSRTRELFF	TGTGCCAGCAGTTCCCGGACGCGGGAGCTGTTTTTT
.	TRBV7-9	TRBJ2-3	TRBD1	CASSSAYRGQDTQYF	TGTGCCAGCAGCTCGGCCTACAGGGGGCAAGATACGCAGTATTTT
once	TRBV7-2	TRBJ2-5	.	CASSPSGVRGETQYF	TGTGCCAGCAGCCCATCAGGGGTGAGAGGGGAGACCCAGTACTTC
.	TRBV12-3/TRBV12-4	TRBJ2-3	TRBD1	CASSLARPGGSTDTQYF	TGTGCCAGCAGTTTAGCTCGGCCAGGGGGTAGCACAGATACGCAGTATTTT
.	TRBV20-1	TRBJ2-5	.	CSAPGQAGETQYF	TGCAGTGCCCCGGGGCAGGCGGGGGAGACCCAGTACTTC
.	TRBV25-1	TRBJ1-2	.	CASSERQAYGYTF	TGTGCCAGCAGTGAAAGGCAGGCCTATGGCTACACCTTC
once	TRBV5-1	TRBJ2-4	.	CASSPGGPKNIQYF	TGCGCCAGCAGCCCCGGGGGGCCCAAAAACATTCAGTACTTC
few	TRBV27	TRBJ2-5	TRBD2	CASSFRGVETQYF	TGTGCCAGCTCTTTCCGGGGGGTAGAGACCCAGTACTTC
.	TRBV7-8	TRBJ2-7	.	CASSLAGSEQYF	TGTGCCAGCAGCTTAGCGGGGTCCGAGCAGTACTTC